Listed below are T cell receptor beta chains from one sample, sequenced in a study of PD-1 blockade in classical Hodgkin lymphoma. Generated by immunoSEQ multiplex PCR, the TCRdb table keeps only in-frame clones and is missing some. The data hold some 34,000 clones, with 80% to 90% observed a single time. The specimen was CD4+ T cells from blood. The receptor source for this set is a human donor with classical Hodgkin lymphoma. Each CDR3 is given with its conserved first and last residue. Fields, in order: D gene, V gene, J gene, clone size, CDR3 length, CDR3 protein, CDR3 DNA. A D gene is named only where the DNA matches it firmly. Where a row states a size, it is once, few, many or the class of an expanded clone; other rows omit it.

d_call: NA
v_call: TRBV6-4
j_call: TRBJ1-5
clone_size: NA
cdr3_length: 18
cdr3_aa: CATLFRALSPYSNQPQHF
cdr3_nt: TGTGCCACCCTCTTTCGCGCTCTCTCCCCTTATAGCAATCAGCCCCAGCATTTT

d_call: NA
v_call: TRBV5-4
j_call: TRBJ2-2
clone_size: NA
cdr3_length: 16
cdr3_aa: CASSLTWTANTGELFF
cdr3_nt: TGTGCCAGCAGCTTGACATGGACCGCGAACACCGGGGAGCTGTTTTTT

d_call: NA
v_call: TRBV19
j_call: TRBJ1-3
clone_size: NA
cdr3_length: 13
cdr3_aa: CASSIRGLNTIYF
cdr3_nt: TGTGCCAGTAGTATCCGGGGGCTAAACACCATATATTTT

d_call: NA
v_call: TRBV4-2
j_call: TRBJ2-1
clone_size: NA
cdr3_length: 16
cdr3_aa: CASSQDRAGTYNEQFF
cdr3_nt: TGTGCCAGCAGCCAAGATCGGGCAGGGACCTACAATGAGCAGTTCTTC

d_call: NA
v_call: TRBV11-2
j_call: TRBJ2-3
clone_size: NA
cdr3_length: 15
cdr3_aa: CASSLVGWITYTQYF
cdr3_nt: TGTGCCAGCAGCTTAGTAGGCTGGATCACATATACGCAGTATTTT

d_call: NA
v_call: TRBV6-4
j_call: TRBJ1-1
clone_size: NA
cdr3_length: 13
cdr3_aa: CASSIGRNTEAFF
cdr3_nt: TGTGCCAGCAGTATAGGACGGAACACTGAAGCTTTCTTT

d_call: NA
v_call: TRBV2
j_call: TRBJ2-7
clone_size: NA
cdr3_length: 13
cdr3_aa: CASSRDGTYEQYF
cdr3_nt: TGTGCCAGCAGTCGGGACGGAACCTACGAGCAGTACTTC

d_call: TRBD1
v_call: TRBV7-9
j_call: TRBJ1-2
clone_size: NA
cdr3_length: 17
cdr3_aa: CASSLGGRGQEGYGYTF
cdr3_nt: TGTGCCAGCAGCTTAGGTGGCAGGGGGCAGGAAGGCTATGGCTACACCTTC

d_call: TRBD1
v_call: TRBV7-9
j_call: TRBJ2-5
clone_size: NA
cdr3_length: 14
cdr3_aa: CASSPSTGAKTQYF
cdr3_nt: TGTGCCAGCAGCCCGTCGACAGGGGCGAAGACCCAGTACTTC

d_call: NA
v_call: TRBV5-1
j_call: TRBJ2-7
clone_size: NA
cdr3_length: 16
cdr3_aa: CASSFNRDGSSYEQYF
cdr3_nt: TGCGCCAGCAGCTTTAACAGGGACGGTAGCTCCTACGAGCAGTACTTC

d_call: TRBD2
v_call: TRBV27
j_call: TRBJ2-7
clone_size: NA
cdr3_length: 14
cdr3_aa: CASSRSGGYYEQYF
cdr3_nt: TGTGCCAGCAGTCGAAGCGGGGGATACTACGAGCAGTACTTC

d_call: NA
v_call: TRBV5-1
j_call: TRBJ2-5
clone_size: NA
cdr3_length: 13
cdr3_aa: CASRNPGQETQYF
cdr3_nt: TGCGCCAGCAGAAATCCGGGGCAAGAGACCCAGTACTTC

d_call: NA
v_call: TRBV9
j_call: TRBJ2-3
clone_size: NA
cdr3_length: 16
cdr3_aa: CASSVAGNRFTDTQYF
cdr3_nt: TGTGCCAGCAGCGTAGCAGGGAACAGATTCACAGATACGCAGTATTTT

d_call: NA
v_call: TRBV7-9
j_call: TRBJ1-3
clone_size: once
cdr3_length: 16
cdr3_aa: CASSWVEGYSGNTIYF
cdr3_nt: TGTGCCAGCAGCTGGGTGGAAGGGTACTCTGGAAACACCATATATTTT

d_call: TRBD1
v_call: TRBV7-2
j_call: TRBJ1-1
clone_size: NA
cdr3_length: 16
cdr3_aa: CASSSMPGTGETEAFF
cdr3_nt: TGTGCCAGCAGCAGCATGCCGGGGACAGGGGAGACTGAAGCTTTCTTT

d_call: NA
v_call: TRBV7-8
j_call: TRBJ2-7
clone_size: NA
cdr3_length: 11
cdr3_aa: CASSFTYEQYF
cdr3_nt: TGTGCCAGCAGCTTTACCTACGAGCAGTACTTC

d_call: NA
v_call: TRBV28
j_call: TRBJ1-4
clone_size: NA
cdr3_length: 16
cdr3_aa: CASSSLWPLKGEKLFF
cdr3_nt: TGTGCCAGCAGTTCACTCTGGCCCCTAAAGGGGGAAAAACTGTTTTTT

d_call: TRBD1
v_call: TRBV19
j_call: TRBJ1-2
clone_size: NA
cdr3_length: 13
cdr3_aa: CASRPDRGEGYTF
cdr3_nt: TGTGCCAGTAGACCTGACAGGGGTGAAGGCTACACCTTC

d_call: NA
v_call: TRBV11-2
j_call: TRBJ2-7
clone_size: NA
cdr3_length: 14
cdr3_aa: CASRDYASSYEQYF
cdr3_nt: TGTGCCAGCAGGGATTACGCGAGTTCCTACGAGCAGTACTTC

d_call: NA
v_call: TRBV5-1
j_call: TRBJ2-7
clone_size: NA
cdr3_length: 16
cdr3_aa: CASSLGSGLSSYEQYF
cdr3_nt: TGCGCCAGCAGCTTGGGATCAGGTCTTAGCTCCTACGAGCAGTACTTC

d_call: NA
v_call: TRBV6-6
j_call: TRBJ2-2
clone_size: NA
cdr3_length: 14
cdr3_aa: CASSLQGFTGELFF
cdr3_nt: TGTGCCAGCAGTCTACAGGGTTTCACCGGGGAGCTGTTTTTT

d_call: NA
v_call: TRBV4-2
j_call: TRBJ2-1
clone_size: NA
cdr3_length: 12
cdr3_aa: CASSQADNEQFF
cdr3_nt: TGTGCCAGCAGCCAAGCAGACAATGAGCAGTTCTTC

d_call: TRBD1
v_call: TRBV18
j_call: TRBJ1-5
clone_size: NA
cdr3_length: 14
cdr3_aa: CASSGTGENQPQHF
cdr3_nt: TGTGCCAGCTCGGGGACAGGGGAGAATCAGCCCCAGCATTTT

d_call: NA
v_call: TRBV29-1
j_call: TRBJ1-2
clone_size: NA
cdr3_length: 14
cdr3_aa: CSVDISTEAYGYTF
cdr3_nt: TGCAGCGTTGATATTTCGACAGAAGCTTATGGCTACACCTTC

d_call: NA
v_call: TRBV5-1
j_call: TRBJ1-2
clone_size: NA
cdr3_length: 16
cdr3_aa: CASSWGRDFDGHGYTF
cdr3_nt: TGCGCCAGCAGCTGGGGCAGGGACTTTGACGGCCATGGCTACACCTTC

d_call: TRBD1
v_call: TRBV2
j_call: TRBJ1-2
clone_size: few
cdr3_length: 13
cdr3_aa: CASSTQGIYGYTF
cdr3_nt: TGTGCCAGCAGTACACAGGGGATTTATGGCTACACCTTC

d_call: TRBD1
v_call: TRBV6-1
j_call: TRBJ1-2
clone_size: NA
cdr3_length: 12
cdr3_aa: CASSPRTGENTF
cdr3_nt: TGTGCCAGCAGTCCGCGGACAGGGGAGAACACCTTC

d_call: TRBD1
v_call: TRBV2
j_call: TRBJ2-2
clone_size: few
cdr3_length: 15
cdr3_aa: CASSSDRGRIGELFF
cdr3_nt: TGTGCCAGCAGTTCGGACAGGGGGCGTATCGGGGAGCTGTTTTTT

d_call: NA
v_call: TRBV7-9
j_call: TRBJ1-5
clone_size: NA
cdr3_length: 15
cdr3_aa: CASSLGDKGNQPQHF
cdr3_nt: TGTGCCAGCAGCTTAGGGGACAAGGGCAATCAGCCCCAGCATTTT

d_call: NA
v_call: TRBV6-1
j_call: TRBJ1-1
clone_size: NA
cdr3_length: 15
cdr3_aa: CAIKRYGTQNTEAFF
cdr3_nt: TGTGCCATAAAAAGATACGGGACACAGAACACTGAAGCTTTCTTT

d_call: NA
v_call: TRBV7-6
j_call: TRBJ2-7
clone_size: once
cdr3_length: 14
cdr3_aa: CASSPEPSEYEQYF
cdr3_nt: TGTGCCAGCAGCCCCGAACCCTCGGAGTACGAGCAGTACTTC

d_call: NA
v_call: TRBV18
j_call: TRBJ1-3
clone_size: NA
cdr3_length: 14
cdr3_aa: CASSSQRLENTIYF
cdr3_nt: TGTGCCAGCTCATCCCAGAGGCTTGAAAACACCATATATTTT

d_call: NA
v_call: TRBV1
j_call: TRBJ2-7
clone_size: NA
cdr3_length: 14
cdr3_aa: CTSSQVESSDEQYF
cdr3_nt: TGCACCAGCAGCCAAGTCGAATCTAGCGACGAGCAGTACTTC

d_call: TRBD1
v_call: TRBV5-1
j_call: TRBJ2-7
clone_size: NA
cdr3_length: 14
cdr3_aa: CASSLGDRGYEQYF
cdr3_nt: TGCGCCAGCAGCTTGGGGGACAGGGGCTACGAGCAGTACTTC

d_call: TRBD1
v_call: TRBV27
j_call: TRBJ1-6
clone_size: NA
cdr3_length: 15
cdr3_aa: CASSPGQGVNSPLHF
cdr3_nt: TGTGCCAGCAGCCCCGGACAGGGTGTTAATTCACCCCTCCACTTT

d_call: NA
v_call: TRBV6-1
j_call: TRBJ1-5
clone_size: few
cdr3_length: 13
cdr3_aa: CASRFGINQPQHF
cdr3_nt: TGTGCCAGCAGGTTCGGGATCAATCAGCCCCAGCATTTT

d_call: NA
v_call: TRBV5-4
j_call: TRBJ1-1
clone_size: NA
cdr3_length: 14
cdr3_aa: CASSFGGTNTEAFF
cdr3_nt: TGTGCCAGCAGCTTCGGCGGAACGAACACTGAAGCTTTCTTT

d_call: TRBD1
v_call: TRBV7-9
j_call: TRBJ1-3
clone_size: NA
cdr3_length: 17
cdr3_aa: CASSWRGTDHSGNTIYF
cdr3_nt: TGTGCCAGCAGCTGGAGGGGGACAGATCACTCTGGAAACACCATATATTTT

d_call: NA
v_call: TRBV5-5
j_call: TRBJ1-5
clone_size: NA
cdr3_length: 13
cdr3_aa: CASSLTSNQPQHF
cdr3_nt: TGTGCCAGCAGCTTGACTAGCAATCAGCCCCAGCATTTT

d_call: NA
v_call: TRBV6-1
j_call: TRBJ2-7
clone_size: NA
cdr3_length: 14
cdr3_aa: CASSLNRAQGEQYF
cdr3_nt: TGTGCCAGCAGTCTTAACAGGGCCCAGGGCGAGCAGTACTTC

d_call: NA
v_call: TRBV6-6
j_call: TRBJ1-4
clone_size: NA
cdr3_length: 14
cdr3_aa: CASWPRGKNEKLFF
cdr3_nt: TGTGCCAGCTGGCCGCGGGGGAAGAATGAAAAACTGTTTTTT

d_call: NA
v_call: TRBV12-2
j_call: TRBJ1-5
clone_size: NA
cdr3_length: 16
cdr3_aa: CASRSYGQDRNQPQHF
cdr3_nt: TGTGCAAGTCGCTCCTATGGACAGGACCGAAATCAGCCCCAGCATTTT

d_call: TRBD1
v_call: TRBV19
j_call: TRBJ2-6
clone_size: NA
cdr3_length: 19
cdr3_aa: CASSGRGQGGIPGANVLTF
cdr3_nt: TGTGCCAGTAGTGGCCGGGGACAGGGGGGTATTCCTGGGGCCAACGTCCTGACTTTC

d_call: NA
v_call: TRBV28
j_call: TRBJ2-7
clone_size: NA
cdr3_length: 14
cdr3_aa: CASSRVNRAYEQYF
cdr3_nt: TGTGCCAGCAGCCGCGTTAACCGAGCCTACGAGCAGTACTTC

d_call: NA
v_call: TRBV21-1
j_call: TRBJ2-2
clone_size: NA
cdr3_length: 17
cdr3_aa: CASGERYGGVGTGELFF
cdr3_nt: TGTGCCAGCGGCGAGCGGTATGGAGGGGTCGGCACCGGGGAGCTGTTTTTT

d_call: TRBD1
v_call: TRBV7-2
j_call: TRBJ1-4
clone_size: NA
cdr3_length: 12
cdr3_aa: CASSLQGEKLFF
cdr3_nt: TGTGCCAGCAGCCTACAGGGGGAAAAACTGTTTTTT